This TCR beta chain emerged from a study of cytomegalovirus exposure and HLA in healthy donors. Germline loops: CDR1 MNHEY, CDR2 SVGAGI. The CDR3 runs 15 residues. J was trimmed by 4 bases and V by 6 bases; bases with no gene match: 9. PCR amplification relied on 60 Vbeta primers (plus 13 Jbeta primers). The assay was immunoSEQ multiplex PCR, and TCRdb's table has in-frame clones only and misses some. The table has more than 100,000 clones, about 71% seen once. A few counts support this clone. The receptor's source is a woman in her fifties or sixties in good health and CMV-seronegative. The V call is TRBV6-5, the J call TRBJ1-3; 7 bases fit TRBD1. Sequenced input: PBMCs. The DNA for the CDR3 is TGTGCCAGCAGCCCCACGACAGGGAACGGAAACACCATATATTTT. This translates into CASSPTTGNGNTIYF.